This TCR beta chain was identified in a study of shared clonotypes between healthy human individuals. Study outcomes and limitations: Among donors, clonotype sharing was expected to be affected by sequencing depth.

Unsorted samples drew genomic DNA from roughly 88 million PBMCs. This CDR3 has 14 residues. V shed 5 bases and J 6 bases; nucleotides not matched to a gene: 7. Per the germline V gene, CDR1 is MDHEN and CDR2 is SYDVKM. Execution of the assay was at deep level. Unsorted PBMC DNA went through sequencing on ten immunoSEQ deep assay plates. Sequencing was performed with immunoSEQ multiplex PCR; in TCRdb, only in-frame clones are kept and a portion is missing. Here the sample spans hundreds of thousands of clones, about 85% being singletons. About this clone itself: Its specificity is not known.

The TCR comes from a woman aged 40-49 years in good health. Some clones in this sample may be carry-over from other donors' samples. The sample taken for sequencing was PBMCs. J is TRBJ1-1 and V is TRBV28; 9 bases fit TRBD1. CDR3 protein: CASSRQGGGAEAFF. The CDR3, as DNA: TGTGCCAGCAGTCGACAGGGGGGTGGTGCTGAAGCTTTCTTT.